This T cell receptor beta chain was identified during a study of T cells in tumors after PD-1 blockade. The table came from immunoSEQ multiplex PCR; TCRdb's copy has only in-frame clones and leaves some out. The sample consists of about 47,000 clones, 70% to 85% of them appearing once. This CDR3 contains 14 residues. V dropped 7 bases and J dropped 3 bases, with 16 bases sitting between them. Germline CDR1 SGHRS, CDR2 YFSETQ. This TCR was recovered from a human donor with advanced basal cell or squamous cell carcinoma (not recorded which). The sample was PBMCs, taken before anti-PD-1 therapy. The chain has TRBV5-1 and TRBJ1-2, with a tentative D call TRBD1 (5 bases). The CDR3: CASRGGYQDYGYTF. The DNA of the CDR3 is TGCGCCAGCCGGGGCGGGTACCAAGACTATGGCTACACCTTC.